This TCR beta chain was sequenced in a study of post-analysis software for immune sequencing data. About the study: Relapsing-remitting, secondary progressive and progressive-relapsing multiple sclerosis courses were included.

Trimming removed 3 bases at V and 5 bases at J, with 13 bases between. The CDR3 runs to 14 residues. Germline-derived CDR1 and CDR2 are DFQATT and SNEGSKA (reference sequence). Unique-molecular-identifier-tagged TCR beta cDNA libraries were used. T cells, roughly 0.95 to 10 million of them, yielded roughly 550,000 cDNA molecules. TCRdb re-analysed the PCR reads in MiXCR, keeping a single row per CDR3 protein. This sample has approximately 730,000 distinct CDR3 sequences, with about half found just once. As for this clonotype: Its cognate antigen is unknown.

General study results and limits: The study found TRBV5-6, TRBV5-1 and TRBV20-1 among five or six TRBV segments more frequent in patients than controls. F-measure co-clustering was strong for batch-matched samples. Controls had significantly higher normalized Chao1 diversity than multiple sclerosis patients.

The sequence derives from a girl aged 10 to 17 with multiple sclerosis. Input material: blood. V usage is TRBV20-1 and J usage is TRBJ1-4; weak D call: TRBD1 (6 bases). The CDR3 DNA reads TGCAGTGCTAGGCTCTCGGGGGCGAATGAAAAACTGTTTTTT. Its protein product is CSARLSGANEKLFF.